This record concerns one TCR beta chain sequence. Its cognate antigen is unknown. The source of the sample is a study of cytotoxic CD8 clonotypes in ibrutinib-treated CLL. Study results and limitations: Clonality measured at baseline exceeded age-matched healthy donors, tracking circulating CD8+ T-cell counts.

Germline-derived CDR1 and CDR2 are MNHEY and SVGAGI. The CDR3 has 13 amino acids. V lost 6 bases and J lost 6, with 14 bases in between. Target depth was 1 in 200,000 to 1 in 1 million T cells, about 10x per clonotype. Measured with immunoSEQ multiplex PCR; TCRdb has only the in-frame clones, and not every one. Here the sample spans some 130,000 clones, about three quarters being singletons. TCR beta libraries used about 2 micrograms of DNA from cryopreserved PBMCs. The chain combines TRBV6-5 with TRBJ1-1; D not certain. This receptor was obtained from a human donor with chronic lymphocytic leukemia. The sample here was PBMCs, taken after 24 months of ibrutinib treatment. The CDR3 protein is CASSHPGWAEAFF. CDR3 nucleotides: TGTGCCAGCAGCCACCCTGGGTGGGCTGAAGCTTTCTTT.